This TCR beta chain was sequenced in a study of blood T cells in healthy people across ages. CDR1 and CDR2 (germline): MGHRA, YSYEKL. CDR3 length: 16 residues. The study drew donors from healthy Caucasian individuals in Russia aged roughly 6 to 95. Next came a second PCR, run for about 7 to 12 cycles, which used a sample-barcoded 5' primer along with a J-beta primer mix. TCRdb ran MiXCR on the 5' RACE reads and lists one entry per CDR3 protein. The profile shows over 550,000 distinct CDR3 sequences, roughly 30% of them singletons. Sequencing was carried out using blood. This chain uses TRBV4-1 with TRBJ2-5; the match to TRBD1 covers 7 bases. The J call may not be correct, given that the DNA end is closer to TRBJ2-7. This clonotype was sampled from a woman of 80 years or more in good health. CDR3 in amino acids: CASSQLRDSEGGEQYF. CDR3 nucleotides: TGCGCCAGCAGCCAACTCCGGGACAGTGAAGGTGGCGAGCAGTACTTC.